This is a list of T cell receptor beta chains from one sample in a study of T-cell memory formation after mild COVID-19. Using its own MiXCR run on the 5' RACE reads, TCRdb lists one record per CDR3 protein. The sample lists 540,000 or so distinct CDR3 sequences; around 20% were seen once. Material: PBMCs or a T cell subset sorted from them (not recorded which). The receptor set was obtained from an adult woman who had mild COVID-19 (a few samples of this study predate the infection). Cell type and time point are not known. The CDR3 runs from the conserved cysteine through the conserved F or W. The order of the fields is D gene, J gene, V gene, clone size, CDR3 protein, CDR3 DNA. A D gene is named only where the DNA matches it firmly. Not every row has a clone size; where given, it reads once, few, many or a size class.

>.|TRBJ2-1|TRBV7-2|few
CASNPGLEQFF
TGTGCCAGCAACCCGGGACTCGAGCAGTTCTTC
>.|TRBJ1-5|TRBV10-3|few
CAISERQGGNQPQHF
TGTGCCATCAGTGAGAGGCAGGGTGGCAATCAGCCCCAGCATTTT
>TRBD2|TRBJ2-3|TRBV7-3|.
CASSLQPGLAIDTQYF
TGTGCCAGCAGTTTACAACCGGGACTAGCGATTGATACGCAGTATTTT
>.|TRBJ2-7|TRBV5-4|.
CASSLAGVQTYEQYF
TGTGCCAGCAGCTTGGCGGGAGTGCAGACCTACGAGCAGTACTTC
>.|TRBJ1-1|TRBV6-5|.
CASSYSPEGDTEAFF
TGTGCCAGCAGTTACTCACCGGAGGGGGACACTGAAGCTTTCTTT
>TRBD1|TRBJ2-7|TRBV5-1|once
CASSVWEGQGAIWTYEQYF
TGCGCCAGCAGCGTTTGGGAGGGACAGGGGGCGATTTGGACCTACGAGCAGTACTTC
>.|TRBJ2-7|TRBV2|.
CASSEIGTPLEQYF
TGTGCCAGCAGTGAAATCGGGACGCCCCTCGAGCAGTACTTC
>TRBD1|TRBJ1-1|TRBV4-1|few
CASSRRTGDLGNTEAFF
TGCGCCAGCAGCCGACGCACAGGGGACTTGGGGAACACTGAAGCTTTCTTT
>TRBD2|TRBJ2-1|TRBV12-3/TRBV12-4|few
CASSPARLAGLEEQFF
TGTGCCAGCAGTCCTGCCCGACTAGCGGGGTTGGAGGAGCAGTTCTTC
>.|TRBJ2-2|TRBV12-3/TRBV12-4|.
CASSFKGAGGELFF
TGTGCCAGCAGTTTTAAAGGGGCGGGCGGGGAGCTGTTTTTT
>.|TRBJ2-3|TRBV9|many
CASSVSGTSTDTQYF
TGTGCCAGCAGCGTAAGTGGGACTAGCACAGATACGCAGTATTTT
>.|TRBJ2-1|TRBV6-2/TRBV6-3|.
CASSPPGEYNEQFF
TGTGCCAGCAGTCCACCGGGCGAGTACAATGAGCAGTTCTTC
>.|TRBJ2-3|TRBV4-1|.
CASSQEWQTSSTDTQYF
TGCGCCAGCAGCCAAGAATGGCAGACTTCTAGCACAGATACGCAGTATTTT
>.|TRBJ1-4|TRBV4-3|many
CASSPELATNEKLFF
TGCGCCAGCAGCCCAGAGCTTGCAACTAATGAAAAACTGTTTTTT
>.|TRBJ2-3|TRBV6-2/TRBV6-3|once
CASSYPGSSSDTQYF
TGTGCCAGCAGTTACCCCGGGAGTAGTTCAGATACGCAGTATTTT
>.|TRBJ2-7|TRBV7-2|few
CASRLSSRGASYEQYF
TGTGCCAGCAGACTTAGTTCCAGGGGGGCCTCCTACGAGCAGTACTTC
>.|TRBJ2-5|TRBV14|.
CASSPPLQETQYF
TGTGCCAGCAGCCCTCCCCTCCAAGAGACCCAGTACTTC